What follows are 15 T cell receptor beta chains derived from one specimen sequenced in a study of cytotoxic CD8 clonotypes in ibrutinib-treated CLL. Sequencing was performed with immunoSEQ multiplex PCR; in TCRdb, only in-frame clones are kept and a portion is missing. This sample has 130,000 or so clones; around 85% occur once, and the top ten carry 2% to 2.5%. Sequenced here: PBMCs, sampled after 24 months of ibrutinib treatment. Receptor source: a human donor with chronic lymphocytic leukemia.

V and J are TRBV11-3 and TRBJ2-5; 8 nucleotides line up with TRBD1. CDR1 and CDR2 from the germline V gene are SGHNT and YENEEA. The CDR3 runs 13 residues. J gave up 4 bases and V 5 bases, and 3 bases lay outside the gene matches. CDR3 in DNA: TGTGCCAGCAGCCCCGACAGGGGAGAGACCCAGTACTTC. It codes for CASSPDRGETQYF.

J is TRBJ1-4 and V is TRBV5-1; maybe TRBD1 (6 bases). This CDR3 contains 14 residues. Trimming removed 0 bases at V and 4 bases at J, with 7 bases between. In germline, CDR1 is SGHRS, CDR2 YFSETQ. CDR3 bases: TGCGCCAGCAGCTTGGAGGGGGATAATGAAAAACTGTTTTTT. Translation gives CASSLEGDNEKLFF.

The chain combines TRBV15 with TRBJ1-3; tentatively, D is TRBD1 (6 bases). The CDR3 is made up of 14 amino acids. The germline V gene has CDR1 LNHNV and CDR2 YYDKDF (reference sequence). V gave up 1 base and J gave up 4 bases, with 8 bases separating them. DNA of the CDR3: TGTGCCACCAGCAGAGTAACAGGGGGAAACACCATATATTTT. Its protein product is CATSRVTGGNTIYF.

The J gene is TRBJ2-3, the V gene TRBV10-3; 7 bases map to TRBD2. The junction had 10 bases not matched to a gene; V was cut back by 2 bases and J by 2 bases. Per germline, CDR1 ENHRY and CDR2 SYGVKD. The CDR3 runs 17 residues. Here the CDR3 reads CAISEGGGLADTDTQYF. CDR3 in DNA: TGTGCCATCAGTGAGGGGGGTGGGCTAGCGGACACAGATACGCAGTATTTT.

This rearrangement joins TRBV6-1 to TRBJ1-2; TRBD1 agrees at 7 bases. Germline lookup yields CDR1 MNHNS and CDR2 SASEGT. There are 12 residues in the CDR3. Trimming took 2 bases from V and 6 from J; bases not matched to a gene: 0. CDR3 sequence (DNA): TGTGCCAGCAGTGAAAGGGGGCATGGCTACACCTTC. It codes for CASSERGHGYTF.

This chain joins TRBV5-6 and TRBJ1-3; TRBD1 is a possible D gene (5 bases). Between the trimmed V and J ends, which lost 4 bases and 0 bases, there was a span of 20 bases. The germline CDR1 and CDR2 sequences are SGHDT and YYEEEE. CDR3 size: 18 residues. The CDR3 region is CASSPTWGGRTSGNTIYF. The CDR3 coding sequence is TGTGCCAGCAGCCCCACCTGGGGGGGAAGAACCTCTGGAAACACCATATATTTT.

The gene calls are TRBV18 and TRBJ2-1; 7 bases match TRBD1. The CDR3 runs to 15 residues. The ends lost 3 bases at V and 5 bases at J; junction bases unmatched: 7. CDR1 KGHSH and CDR2 LQKENI come from the germline V gene. DNA for the CDR3: TGTGCCAGCTCACCCACAGGGGTGCTGAACAATGAGCAGTTCTTC. This codes for CASSPTGVLNNEQFF.

The V call is TRBV5-4, the J call TRBJ2-1; 7 nucleotides agree with TRBD2. The CDR3 runs 16 residues. Germline CDR1 and CDR2: SGHNT and YYREEE (reference sequence). V gave up 4 bases and J gave up 2 bases; unmatched junction bases: 9. DNA of the CDR3: TGTGCCAGCAGCGGCCTCCGCAGCGGGGCCTACAATGAGCAGTTCTTC. Amino acids: CASSGLRSGAYNEQFF. Combining the CDR3 with reference TRBV5-4 and TRBJ2-1 gives the whole variable domain ETGVTQSPTHLIKTRGQQVTLRCSSQSGHNTVSWYQQALGQGPQFIFQYYREEENGRGNFPPRFSGLQFPNYSSELNVNALELDDSALYLCASSGLRSGAYNEQFFGPGTRLTVL.

The rearrangement links TRBV5-6 to TRBJ2-7; 8 nucleotides line up with TRBD2. The CDR3 loop spans 15 amino acids. CDR1 and CDR2 from the germline V gene are SGHDT and YYEEEE. V dropped 2 bases and J dropped 0; count of bases not matched to a gene: 4. This CDR3 reads CASSFERGSSYEQYF. In DNA form, the CDR3 reads TGTGCCAGCAGCTTCGAGCGGGGGAGCTCCTACGAGCAGTACTTC.

The V gene is TRBV5-1, the J gene TRBJ2-3, with D tentatively TRBD1 (6 bases). CDR3 size: 16 residues. Trimming removed 0 bases from V and 2 bases from J, with 13 bases in between. The germline V gene encodes CDR1 SGHRS and CDR2 YFSETQ. CDR3 residues: CASSLATGQHTDTQYF. In DNA, the CDR3 is TGCGCCAGCAGCTTGGCGACAGGACAGCACACAGATACGCAGTATTTT.

The chain combines TRBV27 with TRBJ1-2; TRBD1 matches at 8 bases. The CDR3 consists of 13 residues. J was trimmed by 4 bases and V by 10 bases; bases with no gene match: 8. Germline-derived CDR1 and CDR2 are MNHEY and SMNVEV (reference sequence). The CDR3 reads CATSLTGAYGYTF. CDR3 nucleotides: TGTGCCACCTCCCTGACAGGGGCCTATGGCTACACCTTC.

The chain recombines TRBV6-5 with TRBJ1-5, with D possibly being TRBD1 (6 bases). Trimming shortened V by 6 bases and J by 2 bases, and 8 bases separated the two germline ends. Germline lookup yields CDR1 MNHEY and CDR2 SVGAGI. This CDR3 contains 13 residues. The CDR3 region is CASRPGGNQPQHF. Here the CDR3 DNA reads TGTGCCAGCAGGCCAGGGGGCAATCAGCCCCAGCATTTT.

The chain couples TRBV7-9 to TRBJ2-2, with D unclear. Per germline, CDR1 SEHNR and CDR2 FQNEAQ (reference sequence). V lost 4 bases, J lost 0 bases, and 12 bases lay in between. This CDR3 is built from 16 residues. The CDR3 DNA reads as TGTGCCAGCAGCTCGTCAAGGGATGCGAACACCGGGGAGCTGTTTTTT. It codes for CASSSSRDANTGELFF.

The chain has TRBV6-6 and TRBJ2-2, with D unclear. The germline CDR1 and CDR2 sequences are MNHNY and SVGAGI (reference sequence). Trimming stripped 2 bases from V and 7 bases from J, with 5 bases between. This CDR3 contains 12 residues. This chain's CDR3 is CASSYKVGELFF. The CDR3 coding sequence is TGTGCCAGCAGTTACAAGGTCGGGGAGCTGTTTTTT.

The rearrangement links TRBV19 to TRBJ1-5, with 8 nucleotides matching TRBD1. V was clipped by 3 bases and J by 5 bases; unmatched bases: 9. Per the germline V gene, CDR1 is LNHDA and CDR2 is SQIVND (reference sequence). CDR3 length: 16 residues. CDR3 coding DNA: TGTGCCAGTAGTATTACAGAGACAGGGGTCTATCAGCCCCAGCATTTT. This translates into CASSITETGVYQPQHF.